The 3 T cell receptor beta chains below come from one sample, sequenced in a study of blood T cell repertoires in COVID-19. The table came from immunoSEQ multiplex PCR; TCRdb's copy has only in-frame clones and leaves some out. The data show 430,000 or so clones, approximately 90% seen once. The specimen was PBMCs or T cells enriched from blood (not recorded which). All receptors derive from a woman aged 35 to 49 who had recovered from COVID-19.

The V and J genes are TRBV4-3 and TRBJ1-6; no definite D call. Deletions cut 3 bases from V and 3 bases from J, with 15 bases between. Germline assignment: CDR1 LGHNA and CDR2 YSLEER. The CDR3 extends over 17 amino acids. CDR3 loop: CASSQAAGFHYNSPLHF. Here the CDR3 DNA reads TGCGCCAGCAGCCAGGCTGCCGGGTTCCACTATAATTCACCCCTCCACTTT.

This chain's CDR3 is CASSQSRSQPQHF. The CDR3 bases are TGTGCCAGCAGCCAAAGTCGGAGTCAGCCCCAGCATTTT. The V gene is TRBV14, the J gene TRBJ1-5; D gene uncertain. V was clipped by 2 bases and J by 6 bases, with 8 bases between them. CDR1 SGHDN and CDR2 FVKESK come from the germline V gene. This CDR3 is built from 13 residues.

This chain uses TRBV5-5 with TRBJ1-6, with TRBD1 matching over 7 bases. The junction had 5 bases not matched to a gene; V was cut back by 2 bases and J by 6 bases. CDR1 is SGHKS and CDR2 is YYEKEE in the germline V gene (reference sequence). The CDR3 loop spans 15 amino acids. The CDR3 here is CASSFPGQRNSPLHF. CDR3 coding DNA: TGTGCCAGCAGCTTTCCGGGACAGCGTAATTCACCCCTCCACTTT.